This is a list of T cell receptor beta chains from one sample in a study of prognosis after radiotherapy for stage I lung cancer. One entry per CDR3 protein, called by TCRdb with MiXCR from the multiplex PCR reads. The table lists some 39,000 distinct CDR3 sequences, around a quarter of them singletons, with about 25% in the top ten. Sequenced here: PBMCs, sampled before or after stereotactic body radiation therapy (not recorded which). The source is a donor over 45 with non-small cell lung cancer. CDR3s include the opening cysteine and the closing phenylalanine or tryptophan. A D gene is named only where the DNA matches it firmly. The size field is filled for only some rows; it gives once, few, many or a size class.

CDR3 DNA	CDR3 protein	V gene	clone size	D gene	J gene
TGTGCCAGCAGCCCCAGGGGGGCTGGAAACACCATATATTTT	CASSPRGAGNTIYF	TRBV5-4	many	TRBD1	TRBJ1-3
TGTGCCAGCAGTGTCGAGACCTATCAGCCCCAGCATTTT	CASSVETYQPQHF	TRBV6-1	many	NA	TRBJ1-5
TGTGCCAGCACCAGAAAACCCGGGACAGGCTCGAACACCGGGGAGCTGTTTTTT	CASTRKPGTGSNTGELFF	TRBV6-1	many	TRBD1	TRBJ2-2
TGTGCCTGGAGCAACTACCGTGGGGTAGCGGGGCACTACGAGCAGTACTTC	CAWSNYRGVAGHYEQYF	TRBV30	many	TRBD2	TRBJ2-7
TGTGCCAGCAGCTTGCCTCCGATGGGTCAACGCGGGGAGCTGTTTTTT	CASSLPPMGQRGELFF	TRBV5-5	many	NA	TRBJ2-2
TGTGCCAGCAGTCATCCGGACAGGGGCGGTATTAACACCGGGGAGCTGTTTTTT	CASSHPDRGGINTGELFF	TRBV27	many	TRBD1	TRBJ2-2
TGCGCCAGCAGCTTTAGCGGGGTACCTTCAAGCGAGCAGTACTTC	CASSFSGVPSSEQYF	TRBV5-1	many	TRBD2	TRBJ2-7
TGTGCCAGCTTCACACCGGGACAGGGAACCTACGAGCAGTACTTC	CASFTPGQGTYEQYF	TRBV27	many	TRBD1	TRBJ2-7
TGTGCCAGCAGCAGGACAGGCGAGACTAGCGGGAGGGCCGTAAATGAGCAGTTCTTC	CASSRTGETSGRAVNEQFF	TRBV2	many	TRBD2	TRBJ2-1
TGCAGTGCTAGAAACCGGACAACCACTGAAGCTTTCTTT	CSARNRTTTEAFF	TRBV20-1	many	NA	TRBJ1-1
TGTGCCAGCAGTCCCCGGGGCTGGGGCACAGATACGCAGTATTTT	CASSPRGWGTDTQYF	TRBV12-3/TRBV12-4	many	NA	TRBJ2-3
TGTGCCACCAGTGATTTGCAAAGGGGAGATGAGCAGTTCTTC	CATSDLQRGDEQFF	TRBV24-1	many	NA	TRBJ2-1
TGTGCCAGCAGCGGGACAGTGAGATACTACGAGCAGTACTTC	CASSGTVRYYEQYF	TRBV12-3/TRBV12-4	many	TRBD1	TRBJ2-7
TGCAGTGCTAGAGATTCCGGGACTGCCACCTACGAGCAGTACTTC	CSARDSGTATYEQYF	TRBV20-1	medium-sized	NA	TRBJ2-7
TGTGCCAGCAGCCAACGGCGGGCCCGCTCTGGAAACACCATATATTTT	CASSQRRARSGNTIYF	TRBV16	many	NA	TRBJ1-3
TGTGCCAGTACCCCAGGAAAGCACAGGGTTTCTGCCAAAAACATTCAGTACTTC	CASTPGKHRVSAKNIQYF	TRBV19	NA	NA	TRBJ2-4